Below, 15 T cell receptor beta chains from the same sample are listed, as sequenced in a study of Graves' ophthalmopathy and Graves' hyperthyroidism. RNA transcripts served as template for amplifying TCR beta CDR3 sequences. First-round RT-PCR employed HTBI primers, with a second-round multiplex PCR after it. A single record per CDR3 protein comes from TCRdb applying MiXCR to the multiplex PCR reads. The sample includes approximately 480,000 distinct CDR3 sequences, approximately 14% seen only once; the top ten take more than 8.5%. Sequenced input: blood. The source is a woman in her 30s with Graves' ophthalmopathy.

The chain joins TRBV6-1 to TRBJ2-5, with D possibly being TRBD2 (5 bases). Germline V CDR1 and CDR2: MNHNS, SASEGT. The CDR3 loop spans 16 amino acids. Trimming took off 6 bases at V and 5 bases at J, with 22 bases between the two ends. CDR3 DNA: TGTGCCAGCAGACCCCGGGGAGTGGTGATTCATGAGACCCAGTACTTC. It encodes CASRPRGVVIHETQYF.

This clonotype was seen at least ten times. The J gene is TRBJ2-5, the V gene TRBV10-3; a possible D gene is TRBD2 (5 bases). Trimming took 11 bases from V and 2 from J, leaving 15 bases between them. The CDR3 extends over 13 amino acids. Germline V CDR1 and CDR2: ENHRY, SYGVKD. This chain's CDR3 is CASQRGRQETQYF. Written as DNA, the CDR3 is TGTGCCTCCCAACGGGGTAGACAAGAGACCCAGTACTTC.

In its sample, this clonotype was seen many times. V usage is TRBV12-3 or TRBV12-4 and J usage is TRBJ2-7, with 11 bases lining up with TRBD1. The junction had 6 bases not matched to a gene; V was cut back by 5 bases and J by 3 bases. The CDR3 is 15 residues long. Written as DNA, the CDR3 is TGTGCCAGCAGTCCGCGGGACAGGGGGAGCTACGAGCAGTACTTC. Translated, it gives CASSPRDRGSYEQYF.

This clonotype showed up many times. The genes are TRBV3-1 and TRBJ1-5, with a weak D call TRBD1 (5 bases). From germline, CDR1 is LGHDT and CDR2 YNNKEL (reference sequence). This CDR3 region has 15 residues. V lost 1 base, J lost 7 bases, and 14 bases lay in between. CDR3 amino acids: CASSQGSTGGQPQHF. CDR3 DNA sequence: TGTGCCAGCAGCCAAGGATCCACAGGTGGACAGCCCCAGCATTTT.

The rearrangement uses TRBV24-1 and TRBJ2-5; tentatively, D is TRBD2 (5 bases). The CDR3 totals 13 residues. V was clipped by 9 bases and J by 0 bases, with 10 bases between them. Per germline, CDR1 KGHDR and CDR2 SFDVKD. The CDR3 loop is CATAGDYQETQYF. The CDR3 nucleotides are TGTGCCACCGCGGGTGATTACCAAGAGACCCAGTACTTC.

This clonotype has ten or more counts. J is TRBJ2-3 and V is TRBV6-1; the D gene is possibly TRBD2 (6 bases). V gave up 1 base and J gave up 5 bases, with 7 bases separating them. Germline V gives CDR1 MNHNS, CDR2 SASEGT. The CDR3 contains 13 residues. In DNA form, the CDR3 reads TGTGCCAGCAGTGAAGTCGGGGGAGATACGCAGTATTTT. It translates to CASSEVGGDTQYF.

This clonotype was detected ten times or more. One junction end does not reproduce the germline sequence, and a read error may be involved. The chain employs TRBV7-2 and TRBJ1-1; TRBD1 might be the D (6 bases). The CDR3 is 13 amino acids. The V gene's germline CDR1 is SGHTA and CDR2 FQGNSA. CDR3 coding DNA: TGTGCCAGCAGCTTCGGCAGGGACACTGGAGCTTTCTTT. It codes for CASSFGRDTGAFF.

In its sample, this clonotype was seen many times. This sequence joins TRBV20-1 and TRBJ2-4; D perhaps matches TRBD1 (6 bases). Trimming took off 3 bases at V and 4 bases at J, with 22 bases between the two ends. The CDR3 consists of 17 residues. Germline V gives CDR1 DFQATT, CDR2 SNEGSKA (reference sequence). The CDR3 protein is CSARDSGDGQRKNIQYF. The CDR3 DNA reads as TGCAGTGCTAGGGACTCAGGGGATGGACAGAGGAAAAACATTCAGTACTTC.

The CDR3 bases are TGTGCCAGCAGCCCAGGAAGGCAGAGGAACACTGAAGCTTTCTTT. Its translation is CASSPGRQRNTEAFF. The chain couples TRBV7-8 to TRBJ1-1; D is unclear. Trimming left V 5 bases short and J 1 base short, with 14 bases between. Looked up from germline, CDR1 is SGHVS and CDR2 is FQNEAQ. This CDR3 is built from 15 residues.

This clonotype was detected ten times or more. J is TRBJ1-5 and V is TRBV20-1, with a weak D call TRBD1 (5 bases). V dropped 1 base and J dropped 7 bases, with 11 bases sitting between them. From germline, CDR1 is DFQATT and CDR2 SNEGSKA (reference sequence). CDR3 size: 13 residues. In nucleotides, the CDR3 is TGCAGTGCTAGAGGAGGGGTTGAGCAGCCCCAGCATTTT. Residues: CSARGGVEQPQHF.

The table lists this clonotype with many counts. CDR3 nucleotide sequence: TGTGCCAGCAGTCGCCTTTCCACAGGGGGCGGGGAGACCCAGTACTTC. Protein sequence: CASSRLSTGGGETQYF. The rearrangement uses TRBV27 and TRBJ2-5, with TRBD1 matching 9 bases. V lost 5 bases to trimming and J lost 5 bases; unmatched junction nucleotides: 12. The CDR3 has 16 amino acids. Germline V gene sequence: CDR1 MNHEY, CDR2 SMNVEV (reference sequence).

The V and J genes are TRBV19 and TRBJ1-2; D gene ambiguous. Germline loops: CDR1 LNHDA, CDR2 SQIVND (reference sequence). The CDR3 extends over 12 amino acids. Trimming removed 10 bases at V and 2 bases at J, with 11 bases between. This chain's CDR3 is CATEGRNYGYTF. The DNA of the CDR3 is TGTGCCACCGAGGGCAGGAACTATGGCTACACCTTC.

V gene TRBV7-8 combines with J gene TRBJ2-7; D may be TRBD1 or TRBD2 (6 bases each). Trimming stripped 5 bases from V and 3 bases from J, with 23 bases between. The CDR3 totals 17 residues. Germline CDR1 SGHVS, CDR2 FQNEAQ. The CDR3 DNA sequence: TGTGCCAGCAGCAGACATGGAGGGGCAGGGGCCCGCTACGAGCAGTACTTC. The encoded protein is CASSRHGGAGARYEQYF.

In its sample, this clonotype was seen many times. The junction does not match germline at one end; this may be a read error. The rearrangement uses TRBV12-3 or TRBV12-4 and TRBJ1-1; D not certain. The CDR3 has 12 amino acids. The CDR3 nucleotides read TGTACCAGCAGTTTTGGGATGCCTGAAGCTTTCTTT. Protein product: CTSSFGMPEAFF.

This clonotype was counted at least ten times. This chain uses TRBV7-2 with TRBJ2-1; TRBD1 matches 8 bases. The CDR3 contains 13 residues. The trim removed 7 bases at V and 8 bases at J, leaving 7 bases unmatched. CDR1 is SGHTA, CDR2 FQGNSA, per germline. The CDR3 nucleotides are TGTGCCAGCAACTCAGGGGGCTCGTATGAGCAGTTCTTC. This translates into CASNSGGSYEQFF.